The rows below give T cell receptor beta chains drawn from one sample of a study of T cells in Graves' hyperthyroidism and ophthalmopathy. Using its own MiXCR run on the multiplex PCR reads, TCRdb lists one record per CDR3 protein. Of 400,000 to 550,000 distinct CDR3 sequences in the sample, approximately 15% were seen once. The sequencing input was blood. These receptors originate from a woman between 18 and 29 years old with Graves' hyperthyroidism. Each CDR3 is given with its conserved first and last residue. D genes are given only for firm matches. Only some rows state a clone size, as once, few, many or a class for expanded clones.

TGTGCCAGCAGCTTAGGGGGGGGGGGAACGGTCTATGGCTACACCTTC,CASSLGGGGTVYGYTF,16,TRBV11-2,.,TRBJ1-2,few
TGTGCCTCCACGCGGGAGCGGAGCACAGATACGCAGTATTTT,CASTRERSTDTQYF,14,TRBV10-3,TRBD2,TRBJ2-3,many
TGTGCCAGCAGCCCAACCAGGGGGAATGGCTACACCTTC,CASSPTRGNGYTF,13,TRBV28,TRBD1,TRBJ1-2,once
TGCAGCGTTGAACGAGGCGTGAACACTGAAGCTTTCTTT,CSVERGVNTEAFF,13,TRBV29-1,.,TRBJ1-1,.
TGTGCCACCGGTACTAGCAGGCCTTTGGGTGAGCAGTTCTTC,CATGTSRPLGEQFF,14,TRBV24-1,.,TRBJ2-1,many
TGTGCCAGCAGTTTATCTAGCGGGAGAGCCCCCGAGACCCAGTACTTC,CASSLSSGRAPETQYF,16,TRBV27,TRBD2,TRBJ2-5,few
TGTGCCAGCACCGAAGCGGGAGGTTCCTACAATGAGCAGTTCTTC,CASTEAGGSYNEQFF,15,TRBV28,TRBD2,TRBJ2-1,many
TGTGCCAGCAGTTACTCGGGACAGGGAACTTATGGCTACACCTTC,CASSYSGQGTYGYTF,15,TRBV6-5,TRBD1,TRBJ1-2,many
TGTGCCAGCAGGAAGGGACTAGCGGAGAGGGGAGAGACCCAGTACTTC,CASRKGLAERGETQYF,16,TRBV7-8,TRBD2,TRBJ2-5,few
TGTGCCAGCAGTGGGCAGGGGGGGAATGAGCAGTTCTTC,CASSGQGGNEQFF,13,TRBV12-3/TRBV12-4,.,TRBJ2-1,once
TGTGCCATCAGTCCTTCCGGCCAGGGAGGTAATTCACCCCTCCACTTT,CAISPSGQGGNSPLHF,16,TRBV10-3,.,TRBJ1-6,many
TGTGCCAGCGCGGGCCAAGCCTCCAATGAGCAGTTCTTC,CASAGQASNEQFF,13,TRBV7-3,.,TRBJ2-1,.
TGTGCCAGCAGCCCCGAGACAGGGGGTCGCTACACCTTC,CASSPETGGRYTF,13,TRBV7-3,TRBD1,TRBJ1-2,many
TGCAGTGCTCATCCTAGCAGCAACTCCTACAATGAGCAGTTCTTC,CSAHPSSNSYNEQFF,15,TRBV20-1,.,TRBJ2-1,few
TGTGCCAGTAGTTGGAGGGCCCGAGCAGAAGCTTTCTTT,CASSWRARAEAFF,13,TRBV19,.,TRBJ1-1,.
TGTGCCAGCAGTAGCTGGGACAGGGGATTGGAGACCCAGTACTTC,CASSSWDRGLETQYF,15,TRBV6-5,TRBD1,TRBJ2-5,few
TGTGCCAGCAGCTTAGATTCAAGGAGGGTCTACACCTTC,CASSLDSRRVYTF,13,TRBV11-2,.,TRBJ1-2,.
TGTGCCAGCAGAGTTGGGACTAGCGGGAGGAGATGGCGCTACGAGCAGTACTTC,CASRVGTSGRRWRYEQYF,18,TRBV12-3/TRBV12-4,TRBD2,TRBJ2-7,.
TGTGCCAGCAGCGTCGAGATAGCGGGGCCCAAAGAGACCCAGTACTTC,CASSVEIAGPKETQYF,16,TRBV9,TRBD2,TRBJ2-5,many
TGTGCCATCAGCCTACAGGGGGAAAAACTGTTTTTT,CAISLQGEKLFF,12,TRBV10-3,TRBD1,TRBJ1-4,many
TGTGCCATCAGTAAGGAGACAGGGGGATTTGCTGGAAACACCATATATTTT,CAISKETGGFAGNTIYF,17,TRBV10-3,TRBD1,TRBJ1-3,few
TGTGCCATCAGTGAGTCACTAGGTAAGCGGCCCAGCTCCTACAATGAGCAGTTCTTC,CAISESLGKRPSSYNEQFF,19,TRBV10-3,.,TRBJ2-1,many
TGTGCCAGCAGCCACCCCGCTGAGCAGTTCTTC,CASSHPAEQFF,11,TRBV12-3/TRBV12-4,.,TRBJ2-1,many
TGTGCCAGCAGCTCCCGTATCGGGGCAGATACGCAGTATTTT,CASSSRIGADTQYF,14,TRBV2,.,TRBJ2-3,.
TGTGCCAGCAGCTTAGATCCGCGGTCTGAAGCTTTCTTT,CASSLDPRSEAFF,13,TRBV11-2,.,TRBJ1-1,many
TGTGCCAGCAGCGGGACTAGCGGGCTCCCTAGCACAGATACGCAGTATTTT,CASSGTSGLPSTDTQYF,17,TRBV2,TRBD2,TRBJ2-3,.
TGTGCCAGCAGTTTCCCCCAAGGGAATACGCAGTATTTT,CASSFPQGNTQYF,13,TRBV27,.,TRBJ2-3,few
TGTGCCAGCGTACCAGGGGTTGTTGGTCAGCCCCAGCATTTT,CASVPGVVGQPQHF,14,TRBV6-5,.,TRBJ1-5,many
TGTGCCAGTAGTATAGATCTGAGGAGTCGGAGCGCTGAAGCTTTCTTT,CASSIDLRSRSAEAFF,16,TRBV19,.,TRBJ1-1,.
TGTGCCAGCAGTGAAGCGGGTGTTAGCTGGGAGACCCAGTACTTC,CASSEAGVSWETQYF,15,TRBV2,.,TRBJ2-5,.
TGTGCCACCAGTGATTCGACCGAAAATGAGCAGTTCTTC,CATSDSTENEQFF,13,TRBV24-1,.,TRBJ2-1,many
TGCAGTGCTATCGCCCCTGAGCGGGCGCCACAGGGCGAGTTGATTACAGATACGCAGTATTTT,CSAIAPERAPQGELITDTQYF,21,TRBV20-1,.,TRBJ2-3,many
TGTGCCAGCAGCTGGGGGCCGAACAAGGGATCTGGCTACACCTTC,CASSWGPNKGSGYTF,15,TRBV7-9,.,TRBJ1-2,.
TGTGCCAGCAGCTTCGGGGCAGCTAGCAATCAGCCCCAGCATTTT,CASSFGAASNQPQHF,15,TRBV11-3,.,TRBJ1-5,.
TGTGCTAGCAGCTTAGAACGGGAAGAGACCCAGTACTTC,CASSLEREETQYF,13,TRBV7-7,.,TRBJ2-5,many
TGTGCCAGCAGTCAGGGACAGGAGTCCCAGCCCCAGCATTTT,CASSQGQESQPQHF,14,TRBV12-3/TRBV12-4,TRBD1,TRBJ1-5,many
TGCAGTGCCCCCCAGGGGAGCGTAGAAGAGACCCAGTACTTC,CSAPQGSVEETQYF,14,TRBV20-1,.,TRBJ2-5,.
TGCAGTGCTAGATCAGCGGGGAAAATCCAAGAGACCCAGTACTTC,CSARSAGKIQETQYF,15,TRBV20-1,TRBD2,TRBJ2-5,.
TGTGCCAGCGAGTTCACAGGCGCCTATGGCTACACCTTC,CASEFTGAYGYTF,13,TRBV6-1,.,TRBJ1-2,many
TGTGCCAGCAGCTTTCGACCGACGAACACTGAAGCTTTCTTT,CASSFRPTNTEAFF,14,TRBV9,.,TRBJ1-1,few
TGTGCCAGCAGCGCACAGGGGGCGCTTCCGTACTTC,CASSAQGALPYF,12,TRBV7-2,TRBD1,TRBJ2-5,.
TGTGCCAGCAGTCCAATTAGCGGGAGTCGGGAGCAGTACTTC,CASSPISGSREQYF,14,TRBV12-3/TRBV12-4,TRBD2,TRBJ2-7,many
TGTGCCAGCAGCCGCAGGGTGGAGGGATATATGAATTCACCCCTCCACTTT,CASSRRVEGYMNSPLHF,17,TRBV11-3,.,TRBJ1-6,many
TGTGCCAGCAGCTTGGTAATGGAGGTCCATTCTAATGAAAAACTGTTTTTT,CASSLVMEVHSNEKLFF,17,TRBV5-8,.,TRBJ1-4,many